The rows below give T cell receptor beta chains drawn from one sample of a study of T cell responses to AZD1222 COVID-19 vaccine. The data were produced by immunoSEQ multiplex PCR, yet TCRdb's version contains in-frame clones alone and is incomplete. Here the sample spans about 78,000 clones, 85% to 90% being singletons. The material sequenced was peripheral blood, taken 28 days after the second AZD1222 dose. All receptors derive from an adult who received the AZD1222 COVID-19 vaccine. The CDR3 runs from the conserved cysteine through the conserved F or W. A D gene is named only where the DNA matches it firmly. Rows may omit the clone size; those that give it use once, few, many or a size class.

cdr3_length: 16
d_call: TRBD2
v_call: TRBV5-4
j_call: TRBJ2-1
clone_size: .
cdr3_nt: TGTGCCAGCACCTCGGGGGGGTCAGCGGTGTACAATGAGCAGTTCTTC
cdr3_aa: CASTSGGSAVYNEQFF

cdr3_length: 21
d_call: TRBD1
v_call: TRBV4-1
j_call: TRBJ1-1
clone_size: .
cdr3_nt: TGCGCCAGCAGCCACGGACGGACAGGTTTGCGGGAGAGCGAGATGAACACTGAAGCTTTCTTT
cdr3_aa: CASSHGRTGLRESEMNTEAFF

cdr3_length: 13
d_call: TRBD2
v_call: TRBV9
j_call: TRBJ2-3
clone_size: few
cdr3_nt: TGTGCCAGCAGCGCCAGCGGGGGGGATACGCAGTATTTT
cdr3_aa: CASSASGGDTQYF

cdr3_length: 14
d_call: TRBD2
v_call: TRBV28
j_call: TRBJ2-1
clone_size: .
cdr3_nt: TGTGCCAGCAAGGCGGGGGGTTCCGGCAGTGAGCAGTTCTTC
cdr3_aa: CASKAGGSGSEQFF

cdr3_length: 16
d_call: .
v_call: TRBV27
j_call: TRBJ2-4
clone_size: .
cdr3_nt: TGTGCCAGCACCACTCCACTCCCTAACCGAACTGGCATTCAGTACTTC
cdr3_aa: CASTTPLPNRTGIQYF

cdr3_length: 14
d_call: .
v_call: TRBV7-2
j_call: TRBJ1-5
clone_size: .
cdr3_nt: TGTGCCAGCAGCCCGGGCCGGAATAATCCGCCCCAGCATTTT
cdr3_aa: CASSPGRNNPPQHF

cdr3_length: 13
d_call: .
v_call: TRBV29-1
j_call: TRBJ2-6
clone_size: .
cdr3_nt: TGCAGCGTGACTAAGTCTGGGGCCAACGTCCTGACTTTC
cdr3_aa: CSVTKSGANVLTF

cdr3_length: 13
d_call: .
v_call: TRBV28
j_call: TRBJ2-7
clone_size: .
cdr3_nt: TGTGCCAGCAGATCCCTAATTAAATACGAGCAGTACTTC
cdr3_aa: CASRSLIKYEQYF

cdr3_length: 16
d_call: .
v_call: TRBV18
j_call: TRBJ1-5
clone_size: .
cdr3_nt: TGTGCCAGCTCACCCGCGGGGCCTGGGGATAATCAGCCCCAGCATTTT
cdr3_aa: CASSPAGPGDNQPQHF

cdr3_length: 10
d_call: .
v_call: TRBV20-1
j_call: TRBJ1-1
clone_size: .
cdr3_nt: TGCAGTGCTAGCCGAGAGGAAGCTTTCTTT
cdr3_aa: CSASREEAFF

cdr3_length: 15
d_call: TRBD1
v_call: TRBV28
j_call: TRBJ2-2
clone_size: .
cdr3_nt: TGTGCCAGCAGTCTGACAGGGACGGGCACCGGGGAGCTGTTTTTT
cdr3_aa: CASSLTGTGTGELFF

cdr3_length: 15
d_call: .
v_call: TRBV5-6
j_call: TRBJ1-4
clone_size: once
cdr3_nt: TGTGCCAGCAGCTTGGTAGAAACAACTAATGAAAAACTGTTTTTT
cdr3_aa: CASSLVETTNEKLFF

cdr3_length: 12
d_call: .
v_call: TRBV24-1
j_call: TRBJ1-3
clone_size: .
cdr3_nt: TGTGCCACCAGTGATTTTGGAAACACCATATATTTT
cdr3_aa: CATSDFGNTIYF

cdr3_length: 20
d_call: .
v_call: TRBV5-4
j_call: TRBJ1-2
clone_size: .
cdr3_nt: TGTGCCAGCAGCTTGGCTGATGTAAGGATAGGGATCGCGCTAAGCTATGGCTACACCTTC
cdr3_aa: CASSLADVRIGIALSYGYTF

cdr3_length: 16
d_call: .
v_call: TRBV18
j_call: TRBJ2-4
clone_size: once
cdr3_nt: TGTGCCAGCTCACCAATTCTTACCGTGGGCAAAAACATTCAGTACTTC
cdr3_aa: CASSPILTVGKNIQYF

cdr3_length: 12
d_call: .
v_call: TRBV11-3
j_call: TRBJ2-2
clone_size: .
cdr3_nt: TGTGCCAGCGGCGGGCGCACCGGGGAGCTGTTTTTT
cdr3_aa: CASGGRTGELFF

cdr3_length: 15
d_call: TRBD1
v_call: TRBV27
j_call: TRBJ1-2
clone_size: .
cdr3_nt: TGTGCCAGCAGACCTGAGGACAGGGTCGCGCATGGCTACACCTTC
cdr3_aa: CASRPEDRVAHGYTF

cdr3_length: 15
d_call: TRBD1
v_call: TRBV5-8
j_call: TRBJ1-6
clone_size: .
cdr3_nt: TGTGCCAGCAGCCTGGCGGGAGGGGGCTTGAAACCCCTCCACTTT
cdr3_aa: CASSLAGGGLKPLHF

cdr3_length: 16
d_call: .
v_call: TRBV12-5
j_call: TRBJ2-2
clone_size: .
cdr3_nt: TGTGCTAGTGGTTTGGCCCAGTGGGGGGGCCACGGGGAGCTGTTTTTT
cdr3_aa: CASGLAQWGGHGELFF

cdr3_length: 11
d_call: .
v_call: TRBV5-1
j_call: TRBJ2-1
clone_size: .
cdr3_nt: TGCGCCAGCGGGTTTAGGAATGAGCAGTTCTTC
cdr3_aa: CASGFRNEQFF

cdr3_length: 13
d_call: .
v_call: TRBV24-1
j_call: TRBJ2-7
clone_size: .
cdr3_nt: TGTGCCACCAGTGACTCCGGACGCTACGAGCAGTACTTC
cdr3_aa: CATSDSGRYEQYF

cdr3_length: 13
d_call: TRBD2
v_call: TRBV7-9
j_call: TRBJ2-5
clone_size: .
cdr3_nt: TGTGCCAGCAGCGGACTAGTACAAGAGACCCAGTACTTC
cdr3_aa: CASSGLVQETQYF

cdr3_length: 16
d_call: TRBD1
v_call: TRBV7-2
j_call: TRBJ1-1
clone_size: .
cdr3_nt: TGTGCCAGCAGTCTCAAATCCGGGACAGGGGGCTTTGGAGCTTTCTTT
cdr3_aa: CASSLKSGTGGFGAFF

cdr3_length: 9
d_call: .
v_call: TRBV20-1
j_call: TRBJ2-7
clone_size: .
cdr3_nt: TGCAGTGCTAGTCTCGAGCAGTACTTC
cdr3_aa: CSASLEQYF

cdr3_length: 16
d_call: .
v_call: TRBV11-2
j_call: TRBJ1-2
clone_size: .
cdr3_nt: TGTGCCAGCAGCTACCGGGGACCAAAATCCCTCTATGGCTACACCTTC
cdr3_aa: CASSYRGPKSLYGYTF

cdr3_length: 16
d_call: .
v_call: TRBV5-1
j_call: TRBJ1-1
clone_size: .
cdr3_nt: TGCGCCAGCAGCCCCCGTGGTGGGGCCTTGAACACTGAAGCTTTCTTT
cdr3_aa: CASSPRGGALNTEAFF

cdr3_length: 16
d_call: TRBD2
v_call: TRBV28
j_call: TRBJ2-1
clone_size: .
cdr3_nt: TGTGCCAGCAGTCAGACCATACTTACTAGCGGGGGGGCAGAGTTCTTC
cdr3_aa: CASSQTILTSGGAEFF

cdr3_length: 13
d_call: .
v_call: TRBV7-9
j_call: TRBJ2-5
clone_size: once
cdr3_nt: TGTGCCAGCAGCTCCTGGGGAAAAGAGACCCAGTACTTC
cdr3_aa: CASSSWGKETQYF

cdr3_length: 13
d_call: TRBD1
v_call: TRBV29-1
j_call: TRBJ2-1
clone_size: .
cdr3_nt: TGCAGCGTCCCAGGACAGGGTTACAATGAGCAGTTCTTC
cdr3_aa: CSVPGQGYNEQFF

cdr3_length: 14
d_call: .
v_call: TRBV28
j_call: TRBJ1-5
clone_size: .
cdr3_nt: TGTGCCAGCCTGGGGGAGAGAATCAATCAGCCCCAGCATTTT
cdr3_aa: CASLGERINQPQHF

cdr3_length: 16
d_call: TRBD1
v_call: TRBV18
j_call: TRBJ1-5
clone_size: .
cdr3_nt: TGTGCCAGCTCACTTACCTCGGGACAGGGTAGCCAGCCCCAGCATTTT
cdr3_aa: CASSLTSGQGSQPQHF

cdr3_length: 16
d_call: TRBD2
v_call: TRBV6-5
j_call: TRBJ2-3
clone_size: .
cdr3_nt: TGTGCCAGCAGTTACCTGTCGGGGGGTGAAACAGATACGCAGTATTTT
cdr3_aa: CASSYLSGGETDTQYF